This T cell receptor beta chain is from a study of blood T cell repertoires in COVID-19. On the study more broadly: The United States, Italy and Spain supplied acute and convalescent COVID-19 samples. T cells, B-cell-depleted T cells, or PBMCs supplied cDNA or gDNA.

This CDR3 contains 15 residues. CDR1 SGHVS and CDR2 FQNEAQ come from the germline V gene. The V end was cut by 3 bases, the J end by 0 bases, with 12 bases between. Sequenced by immunoSEQ multiplex PCR; TCRdb stores in-frame clones only, minus some. The sample includes 200,000 to 250,000 clones, 70% to 90% of them seen just once. The receptor comes from a woman in her forties or fifties with COVID-19, enrolled during active disease. The chain carries TRBV7-8 and TRBJ2-7, with D tentatively TRBD1 (5 bases). Sequencing was carried out using peripheral blood. The CDR3 spells CASSFSRTPSYEQYF. The DNA for the CDR3 is TGTGCCAGCAGCTTTTCTCGGACACCCTCCTACGAGCAGTACTTC.